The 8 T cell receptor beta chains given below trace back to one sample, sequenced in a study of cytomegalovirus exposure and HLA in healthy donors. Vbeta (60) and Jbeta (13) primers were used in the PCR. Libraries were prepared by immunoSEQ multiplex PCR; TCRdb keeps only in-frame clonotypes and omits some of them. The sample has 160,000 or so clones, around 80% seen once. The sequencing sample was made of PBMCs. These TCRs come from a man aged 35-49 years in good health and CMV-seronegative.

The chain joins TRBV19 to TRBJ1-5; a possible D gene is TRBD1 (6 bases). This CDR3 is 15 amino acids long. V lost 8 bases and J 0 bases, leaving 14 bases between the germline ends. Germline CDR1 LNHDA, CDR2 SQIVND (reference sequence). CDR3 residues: CASVDSGYSNQPQHF. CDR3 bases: TGTGCCAGTGTGGACAGCGGTTATAGCAATCAGCCCCAGCATTTT.

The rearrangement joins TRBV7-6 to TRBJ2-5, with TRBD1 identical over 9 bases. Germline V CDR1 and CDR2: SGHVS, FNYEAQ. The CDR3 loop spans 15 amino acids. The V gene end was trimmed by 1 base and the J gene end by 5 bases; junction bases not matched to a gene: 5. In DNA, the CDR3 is TGTGCCAGCAGCTTAGGGTCCGGGACAGGGGAGACCCAGTACTTC. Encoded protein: CASSLGSGTGETQYF.

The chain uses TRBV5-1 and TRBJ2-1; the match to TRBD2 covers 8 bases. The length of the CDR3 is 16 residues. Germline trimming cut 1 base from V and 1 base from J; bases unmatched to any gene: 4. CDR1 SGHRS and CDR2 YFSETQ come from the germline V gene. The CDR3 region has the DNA TGCGCCAGCAGCTTGATGCTAGCGGGTTCCTACAATGAGCAGTTCTTC. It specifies CASSLMLAGSYNEQFF.

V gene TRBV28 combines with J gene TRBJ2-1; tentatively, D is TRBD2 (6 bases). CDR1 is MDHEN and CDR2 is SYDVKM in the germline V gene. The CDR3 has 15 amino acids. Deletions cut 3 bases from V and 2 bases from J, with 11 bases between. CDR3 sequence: CASSLGGEPYNEQFF. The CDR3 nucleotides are TGTGCCAGCAGTTTGGGGGGTGAGCCCTACAATGAGCAGTTCTTC.

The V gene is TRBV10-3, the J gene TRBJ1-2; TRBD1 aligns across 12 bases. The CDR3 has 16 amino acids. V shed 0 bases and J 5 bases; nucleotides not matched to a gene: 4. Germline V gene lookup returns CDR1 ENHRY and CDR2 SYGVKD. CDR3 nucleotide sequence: TGTGCCATCAGTGAGTCTGGGACAGGGGGCGAGTATGGCTACACCTTC. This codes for CAISESGTGGEYGYTF.

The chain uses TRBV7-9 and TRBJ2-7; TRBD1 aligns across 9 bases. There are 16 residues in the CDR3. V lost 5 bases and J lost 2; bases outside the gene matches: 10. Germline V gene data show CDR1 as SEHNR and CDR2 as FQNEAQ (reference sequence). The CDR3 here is CASSMQSGTGTYEQYF. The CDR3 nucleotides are TGTGCCAGCAGCATGCAGAGCGGGACAGGGACCTACGAGCAGTACTTC.

CDR3 sequence reads: CASSFRPGGSTGELFF. The CDR3, as DNA: TGTGCCAGCAGTTTCCGTCCCGGGGGGAGCACCGGGGAGCTGTTTTTT. The chain joins TRBV28 to TRBJ2-2; 7 bases align to TRBD2. J was trimmed by 4 bases and V by 3 bases; bases with no gene match: 8. This CDR3 is built from 16 residues. The germline V gene encodes CDR1 MDHEN and CDR2 SYDVKM.

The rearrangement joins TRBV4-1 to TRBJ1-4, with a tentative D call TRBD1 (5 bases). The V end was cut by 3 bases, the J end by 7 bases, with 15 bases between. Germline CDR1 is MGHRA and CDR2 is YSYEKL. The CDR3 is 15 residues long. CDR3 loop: CASSQGPVDGEKLFF. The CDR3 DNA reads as TGCGCCAGCAGCCAGGGGCCAGTAGATGGTGAAAAACTGTTTTTT.